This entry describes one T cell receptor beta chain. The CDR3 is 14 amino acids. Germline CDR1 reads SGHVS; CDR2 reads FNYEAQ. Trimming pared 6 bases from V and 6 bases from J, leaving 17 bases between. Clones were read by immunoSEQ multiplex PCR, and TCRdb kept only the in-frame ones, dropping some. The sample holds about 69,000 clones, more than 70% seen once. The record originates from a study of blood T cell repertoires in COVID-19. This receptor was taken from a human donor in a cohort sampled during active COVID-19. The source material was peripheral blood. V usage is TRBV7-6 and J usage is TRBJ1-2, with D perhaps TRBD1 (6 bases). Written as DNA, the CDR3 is TGTGCCAGCAGTCCCTCCGGGGGGCTTCATGGCTACACCTTC. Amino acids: CASSPSGGLHGYTF.